This passage covers 31 T cell receptor beta chains from one sample sequenced in a study of cytomegalovirus exposure and HLA in healthy donors. The primer mix had 60 Vbeta and 13 Jbeta primers. Sequenced by immunoSEQ multiplex PCR; TCRdb stores in-frame clones only, minus some. The repertoire consists of 240,000 or so clones, with approximately 81% occurring once and the leading ten covering roughly 7.4%. Source material: PBMCs. The source of these receptors is an older woman in good health and CMV-seropositive.

The gene calls are TRBV9 and TRBJ2-3; D is unclear. Deletions cut 0 bases from V and 6 bases from J, with 17 bases between. Germline V CDR1 and CDR2: SGDLS, YYNGEE. The CDR3 runs 16 residues. Here the CDR3 reads CASSVGSPAHGDTQYF. The CDR3, as DNA: TGTGCCAGCAGCGTAGGGAGTCCGGCTCATGGGGATACGCAGTATTTT.

The chain combines TRBV6-5 with TRBJ1-1; possible D gene TRBD1, 6 bases. Germline V gene sequence: CDR1 MNHEY, CDR2 SVGAGI. There are 16 residues in the CDR3. Trimming removed 0 bases from V and 1 base from J, with 12 bases in between. This CDR3 is CASSYSRDNRNTEAFF. The CDR3 DNA follows: TGTGCCAGCAGTTACTCGAGGGACAATAGGAACACTGAAGCTTTCTTT.

There are a few counts of this clone. This chain uses TRBV18 with TRBJ2-1; perhaps TRBD1 as D (6 bases). CDR3 size: 12 residues. In germline, CDR1 is KGHSH, CDR2 LQKENI. V was pared by 5 bases and J by 8 bases, with 10 bases between. CDR3 sequence reads: CASSIQGHEQFF. CDR3 DNA: TGTGCCAGCTCAATACAGGGCCATGAGCAGTTCTTC. Based on the CDR3 plus reference TRBV18 and TRBJ2-1, the full variable domain is NAGVMQNPRHLVRRRGQEARLRCSPMKGHSHVYWYRQLPEEGLKFMVYLQKENIIDESGMPKERFSAEFPKEGPSILRIQQVVRGDSAAYFCASSIQGHEQFFGPGTRLTVL.

V is TRBV5-8 and J is TRBJ1-5, with D perhaps TRBD1 (6 bases). The germline V gene encodes CDR1 SGHTS and CDR2 YDEGEE. There are 16 residues in the CDR3. V was trimmed by 0 bases and J by 3 bases, leaving 13 bases between them. CDR3 coding DNA: TGTGCCAGCAGCTTGGAGGGCAGGGGATACAATCAGCCCCAGCATTTT. Encoded protein: CASSLEGRGYNQPQHF.

The gene calls are TRBV2 and TRBJ2-7; 8 bases align to TRBD1. The J call may be wrong; the DNA end is better matched by TRBJ2-1. The CDR3 is made up of 14 amino acids. The germline V gene encodes CDR1 SNHLY and CDR2 FYNNEI. The CDR3 is CASTRTGYFNEQFF. The CDR3 coding sequence is TGTGCCAGCACTAGGACAGGGTATTTCAATGAGCAGTTCTTC.

The V and J genes are TRBV7-3 and TRBJ2-1; 10 positions agree with TRBD1. J was trimmed by 4 bases and V by 4 bases; bases with no gene match: 4. The CDR3 sequence is 15 residues long. Germline-derived CDR1 and CDR2 are SGHTA and FQGTGA. As DNA, the CDR3 is TGTGCCAGCAGCTCCGGGACAGGGGTTTACAATGAGCAGTTCTTC. Translated, it gives CASSSGTGVYNEQFF.

This chain links TRBV11-3 with TRBJ2-1, with TRBD1 matching over 7 bases. The V segment lost 5 bases and the J segment 5 bases; nucleotides outside the gene matches: 9. Germline V gene data show CDR1 as SGHNT and CDR2 as YENEEA. The CDR3 spans 15 residues. The CDR3 coding sequence is TGTGCCAGCAGCCTAAGACAGGGAATGGACAATGAGCAGTTCTTC. This translates into CASSLRQGMDNEQFF. The full variable domain, its missing parts supplied by reference TRBV11-3 and TRBJ2-1, is EAGVVQSPRYKIIEKKQPVAFWCNPISGHNTLYWYLQNLGQGPELLIRYENEEAVDDSQLPKDRFSAERLKGVDSTLKIQPAELGDSAVYLCASSLRQGMDNEQFFGPGTRLTVL.

This chain uses TRBV5-4 with TRBJ2-1; 7 nucleotides match TRBD2. Germline-derived CDR1 and CDR2 are SGHNT and YYREEE (reference sequence). CDR3 length: 15 amino acids. V shed 2 bases and J 3 bases; nucleotides not matched to a gene: 5. CDR3 protein: CASSFSSGDYNEQFF. CDR3 DNA sequence: TGTGCCAGCAGCTTTTCAAGCGGGGACTACAATGAGCAGTTCTTC.

The chain couples TRBV11-1 to TRBJ2-5, with TRBD1 identical over 9 bases. Germline CDR1 SGHAT, CDR2 FQDESV (reference sequence). After removal of 3 bases from V and 5 bases from J, the junction contained 1 base not matched to a gene. The CDR3 consists of 13 residues. The DNA for the CDR3 is TGTGCCAGCAGCTTGGACAGGGGTGAGACCCAGTACTTC. Protein sequence: CASSLDRGETQYF.

The chain combines TRBV27 with TRBJ1-5, with 7 nucleotides matching TRBD1. Trimming cost V 5 bases and J 3 bases; bases outside gene matches: 4. This CDR3 has 14 residues. CDR1 is MNHEY and CDR2 is SMNVEV in the germline V gene (reference sequence). The CDR3 nucleotides are TGTGCCAGCAGTCCGGGGACAGACAATCAGCCCCAGCATTTT. Translating gives CASSPGTDNQPQHF.

The chain carries TRBV9 and TRBJ2-7, with 11 bases fitting TRBD1. Looked up from germline, CDR1 is SGDLS and CDR2 is YYNGEE. The CDR3 loop spans 15 amino acids. V lost 4 bases to trimming and J lost 3 bases; unmatched junction nucleotides: 6. CDR3 loop: CASSTSGTGGYEQYF. The CDR3 nucleotides are TGTGCCAGCAGCACATCCGGGACAGGGGGCTACGAGCAGTACTTC.

Comments on this clone: Other DNA sequences in the same sample also yield this CDR3. The genes are TRBV9 and TRBJ1-3; D gene uncertain. CDR1 is SGDLS, CDR2 YYNGEE, per germline. The V gene lost 0 bases and the J gene lost 0 bases, with 4 bases spanning the gap. The CDR3 contains 14 residues. Written as DNA, the CDR3 is TGTGCCAGCAGCGTAGTCAGCTCTGGAAACACCATATATTTT. Amino acids: CASSVVSSGNTIYF. Looking up the rest from reference TRBV9 and TRBJ1-3 gives the full variable domain: DSGVTQTPKHLITATGQRVTLRCSPRSGDLSVYWYQQSLDQGLQFLIQYYNGEERAKGNILERFSAQQFPDLHSELNLSSLELGDSALYFCASSVVSSGNTIYFGEGSWLTVV.

The chain is built from TRBV5-6 and TRBJ1-3; perhaps TRBD1 as D (6 bases). Deletions cut 0 bases from V and 0 bases from J, with 10 bases between. The germline V gene encodes CDR1 SGHDT and CDR2 YYEEEE. This CDR3 is 16 amino acids long. The CDR3, as DNA: TGTGCCAGCAGCTTGGCGGCGGGGGCCTCTGGAAACACCATATATTTT. This encodes CASSLAAGASGNTIYF.

V is TRBV2 and J is TRBJ2-2; TRBD2 matches 8 bases. Per the germline V gene, CDR1 is SNHLY and CDR2 is FYNNEI. This CDR3 has 15 residues. The V and J ends lost 6 bases and 1 base, in that order; junction bases with no gene match: 4. CDR3 sequence (DNA): TGTGCCAGCAGCGGGAGGGCCAGGAACACCGGGGAGCTGTTTTTT. It encodes CASSGRARNTGELFF.

This chain links TRBV18 with TRBJ2-3; 7 nucleotides line up with TRBD2. This CDR3 is built from 16 residues. After removal of 3 bases from V and 0 bases from J, the junction contained 6 bases not matched to a gene. Germline values: CDR1 KGHSH, CDR2 LQKENI. The CDR3 reads CASSPVAGPSTDTQYF. CDR3 DNA: TGTGCCAGCTCACCGGTAGCGGGCCCTAGCACAGATACGCAGTATTTT.

Remarks on this clone: Compared with germline, one end of the junction differs, possibly owing to a read error. V is TRBV7-9 and J is TRBJ1-1, with D possibly matching TRBD1 (5 bases). CDR3 length: 15 residues. CDR1 and CDR2 from the germline V gene are SEHNR and FQNEAQ (reference sequence). CDR3 loop: CSSSLLFGAPTEAFF. In DNA form, the CDR3 reads TGTTCCAGCAGCTTATTGTTTGGGGCGCCCACTGAAGCTTTCTTT.

CDR3 coding DNA: TGTGCCAGCAGCCCCCCCGCTAGCAGATTGTGGCAGTACTTC. Translation gives CASSPPASRLWQYF. The chain has TRBV9 and TRBJ2-7; tentatively, D is TRBD2 (5 bases). The CDR3 is 14 residues long. Germline V lookup: CDR1 SGDLS, CDR2 YYNGEE. V was shortened by 4 bases and J by 9 bases, with 20 bases between the two germline ends.

The chain employs TRBV1 and TRBJ2-7; the table's D call TRBD2 went unverified against the DNA. TRBV1 is annotated as a pseudogene. This CDR3 contains 18 residues. CDR3 sequence reads: CTSSHPAGEREESYEQYF. CDR3 DNA: TGCACCAGCAGCCACCCTGCTGGGGAGCGGGAGGAATCCTACGAGCAGTACTTC.

V and J are TRBV5-1 and TRBJ1-2, with D unclear. Trimming took 5 bases from V and 2 from J, leaving 10 bases between them. The CDR3 is 13 amino acids. Germline CDR1 SGHRS, CDR2 YFSETQ. As DNA, the CDR3 is TGCGCCAGCAGTCCGACACGGAACTATGGCTACACCTTC. Its translation: CASSPTRNYGYTF.

This clone was picked up one time. This chain connects TRBV6-5 to TRBJ1-2, with D possibly matching TRBD1 (6 bases). The germline V and J ends were trimmed by 2 bases and 0 bases, with 7 bases remaining between them. Germline CDR1 is MNHEY and CDR2 is SVGAGI. The CDR3 loop spans 14 amino acids. The CDR3 loop reads CASSYHRANYGYTF. The CDR3 DNA is TGTGCCAGCAGTTACCACAGGGCTAACTATGGCTACACCTTC.

The chain uses TRBV28 and TRBJ1-2; D unclear. V was shortened by 6 bases and J by 0 bases, with 8 bases between the two germline ends. The CDR3 covers 13 residues. Germline CDR1 is MDHEN and CDR2 is SYDVKM. The CDR3 sequence: CASRNNPNYGYTF. The CDR3 DNA is TGTGCCAGCAGGAACAACCCTAACTATGGCTACACCTTC.

This clone has just a few counts. This sequence joins TRBV7-9 and TRBJ2-1; 7 bases agree with TRBD2. Trimming cost V 5 bases and J 5 bases; bases outside gene matches: 9. The CDR3 length is 15 residues. Germline V gives CDR1 SEHNR, CDR2 FQNEAQ (reference sequence). In DNA, the CDR3 is TGTGCCAGCAGCGCCCCCGGGACTATAAACAATGAGCAGTTCTTC. This encodes CASSAPGTINNEQFF.

The chain links TRBV6-5 to TRBJ2-1; 8 bases map to TRBD2. Germline V lookup: CDR1 MNHEY, CDR2 SVGAGI. This CDR3 region has 14 residues. The ends lost 7 bases at V and 8 bases at J; junction bases unmatched: 10. The CDR3 DNA reads TGTGCCAGCAATTATATAGCGGGATCAGATGAGCAGTTCTTC. Translated, it gives CASNYIAGSDEQFF.

This sequence joins TRBV5-1 and TRBJ1-1; D uncertain. Germline loops: CDR1 SGHRS, CDR2 YFSETQ. The CDR3 covers 16 residues. V shed 0 bases and J shed 0 bases, with 12 bases lying between them. CDR3 DNA sequence: TGCGCCAGCAGCTTGGGTTCAACGGGGATGAACACTGAAGCTTTCTTT. Amino acids: CASSLGSTGMNTEAFF.

J is TRBJ2-7 and V is TRBV6-1; 8 nucleotides agree with TRBD1. Germline trimming cut 4 bases from V and 0 bases from J; bases unmatched to any gene: 8. The CDR3 is 16 amino acids. Germline CDR1 reads MNHNS; CDR2 reads SASEGT. The CDR3 region is CASSATTGASSYEQYF. The DNA for the CDR3 is TGTGCCAGCAGTGCTACGACAGGGGCGAGCTCCTACGAGCAGTACTTC.

This rearrangement joins TRBV4-2 to TRBJ2-5; 9 positions agree with TRBD2. The J call may be faulty, since TRBJ2-7 better matches the DNA end. The CDR3 is made up of 16 amino acids. Germline CDR1 LGHNA, CDR2 YNFKEQ. CDR3 residues: CASSQDMASGTYEQYF. The CDR3, as DNA: TGTGCCAGCAGCCAAGATATGGCTAGCGGGACTTACGAGCAGTACTTC.

The V gene is TRBV7-9, the J gene TRBJ2-5; a weak D match, TRBD1 (6 bases). This CDR3 region has 15 residues. The germline gives CDR1 SEHNR, CDR2 FQNEAQ (reference sequence). V was shortened by 0 bases and J by 5 bases, with 13 bases between the two germline ends. In nucleotides, the CDR3 is TGTGCCAGCAGCTTAGCGTTGGGGGCGGTTGAGACCCAGTACTTC. Its protein product is CASSLALGAVETQYF.

The rearrangement uses TRBV6-4 and TRBJ2-1, with 10 bases identical to TRBD1. Germline loops: CDR1 MRHNA, CDR2 SNTAGT. CDR3 size: 14 residues. V dropped 5 bases and J dropped 8; count of bases not matched to a gene: 6. The CDR3 sequence is CASSLTGGRDEQFF. The CDR3 DNA sequence: TGTGCCAGCAGTTTGACAGGGGGCAGGGATGAGCAGTTCTTC.

The genes are TRBV9 and TRBJ2-5, with 7 nucleotides matching TRBD2. The CDR3 consists of 12 residues. V trimming: 3 bases; J trimming: 5 bases; junction bases outside the gene matches: 1. Germline assignment: CDR1 SGDLS and CDR2 YYNGEE. The CDR3 bases are TGTGCCAGCAGCGGACTAGCCGAGACCCAGTACTTC. As protein: CASSGLAETQYF.

This sequence joins TRBV5-5 and TRBJ2-1; D remains unclear. CDR1 and CDR2 (germline): SGHKS, YYEKEE (reference sequence). V dropped 4 bases and J dropped 5 bases, with 10 bases sitting between them. The CDR3 has 13 amino acids. CDR3 in DNA: TGTGCCAGCAGCCGACGGGTCAACAATGAGCAGTTCTTC. It specifies CASSRRVNNEQFF.

The V and J genes are TRBV5-1 and TRBJ1-3; tentatively, D is TRBD1 (5 bases). Germline-derived CDR1 and CDR2 are SGHRS and YFSETQ. The CDR3 runs 15 residues. V was pared by 0 bases and J by 2 bases, with 9 bases between. The CDR3 here is CASSLEGEPGNTIYF. The CDR3 nucleotides are TGCGCCAGCAGCTTGGAAGGGGAACCTGGAAACACCATATATTTT.